The 15 T cell receptor beta chains given below trace back to one sample, sequenced in a study of technical replicates of blood from several donors (dated by TCRdb to between 2016 and 2019). Library generation was performed with the immunoSEQ multiplex PCR assay. The clones in this table, taken by TCRdb from immuneACCESS, are in-frame only. Not every clone is retained; where verified, under half of the shortfall comes from an unresolved V gene, and the cause of the rest is unknown. Across this sample there are almost 70,000 clones, with roughly nine tenths seen only once. The ten largest clonotypes hold 4.5% to 5% of the sample. Sequenced sample: PBMCs. These receptors all stem from a human donor in good health. Some clones in this sample may be carry-over from other donors' samples.

The chain employs TRBV6-5 and TRBJ1-3; D is uncertain. V was pared by 2 bases and J by 6 bases, with 8 bases between. Germline V gene data show CDR1 as MNHEY and CDR2 as SVGAGI. This CDR3 has 13 residues. CDR3 sequence (DNA): TGTGCCAGCAGTTACCCAGGTTCAAACACCATATATTTT. It is translated as CASSYPGSNTIYF.

This clone was observed a single time. The chain combines TRBV4-2 with TRBJ2-2; maybe TRBD2 (5 bases). The CDR3 spans 19 residues. V lost 0 bases and J 2 bases, leaving 19 bases between the germline ends. CDR1 and CDR2 from the germline V gene are LGHNA and YNFKEQ. In DNA form, the CDR3 reads TGTGCCAGCAGCCAAGAGGGCGGGTTCCCTCGAGCAAACACCGGGGAGCTGTTTTTT. This codes for CASSQEGGFPRANTGELFF.

Comments on this clone: At one of its ends the junction is not consistent with the germline gene, which may arise from a read error. The J gene is TRBJ2-5, the V gene TRBV2; TRBD1 is a possible D gene (5 bases). Looked up from germline, CDR1 is SNHLY and CDR2 is FYNNEI. This CDR3 contains 11 residues. The CDR3 reads CASSELSRADF. The CDR3 nucleotides are TGTGCCAGCAGTGAACTCTCCAGGGCGGACTTC. Full variable domain (rest looked up from reference TRBV2 and TRBJ2-5): EPEVTQTPSHQVTQMGQEVILRCVPISNHLYFYWYRQILGQKVEFLVSFYNNEISEKSEIFDDQFSVERPDGSNFTLKIRSTKLEDSAMYFCASSELSRADFGPGTRLLVL.

This chain uses TRBV7-6 with TRBJ1-1; D gene uncertain. CDR3 length equals 14 residues. V shed 3 bases and J shed 10 bases, with 18 bases lying between them. In germline, CDR1 is SGHVS, CDR2 FNYEAQ. As DNA, the CDR3 is TGTGCCAGCAGCTTCCTGGGCACCACTGAAGCAGCTTTCTTT. Translating gives CASSFLGTTEAAFF.

The V gene is TRBV7-2, the J gene TRBJ1-6; no clear D. The V end lost 3 bases, the J end lost 7 bases, and 16 bases lay between the germline ends. CDR3 size: 16 residues. Germline lookup yields CDR1 SGHTA and CDR2 FQGNSA. The CDR3 sequence: CASSLDTSVGNSPLHF. The DNA for the CDR3 is TGTGCCAGCAGCTTGGATACATCGGTCGGGAATTCACCCCTCCACTTT.

The CDR3, as DNA: TGTGCCAGCAGTTTCAGGGGAGACGAGCAGTACTTC. Its translation is CASSFRGDEQYF. The V call is TRBV27, the J call TRBJ2-7; tentative D call: TRBD1 (6 bases). Between the trimmed V and J ends, which lost 3 bases and 5 bases, there was a span of 8 bases. Germline assignment: CDR1 MNHEY and CDR2 SMNVEV (reference sequence). The CDR3 extends over 12 amino acids.

This chain connects TRBV11-1 to TRBJ1-1, with D maybe TRBD1 (6 bases). CDR1 SGHAT and CDR2 FQDESV come from the germline V gene (reference sequence). CDR3 size: 14 residues. V was pared by 2 bases and J by 4 bases, with 11 bases between. The DNA for the CDR3 is TGTGCCAGCAGCTTACAGGGGAGCTCCACTGAAGCTTTCTTT. This translates into CASSLQGSSTEAFF.

This clone was recorded only once. The genes are TRBV7-3 and TRBJ2-1; 7 bases are shared with TRBD2. With 6 bases clipped from V and 4 bases from J, the junction kept 3 bases outside the gene matches. CDR1 is SGHTA and CDR2 is FQGTGA in the germline V gene. The CDR3 loop spans 13 amino acids. The CDR3 here is CASRSGLYNEQFF. The CDR3 coding sequence is TGTGCCAGCAGGTCGGGACTATACAATGAGCAGTTCTTC.

The chain employs TRBV7-2 and TRBJ2-7; 7 positions match TRBD2. CDR3 size: 16 residues. Germline values: CDR1 SGHTA, CDR2 FQGNSA. Trimming removed 3 bases from V and 2 bases from J; junction bases left unmatched: 10. CDR3: CASSFTGTIPAYEQYF. The CDR3 nucleotides are TGTGCCAGCAGCTTCACCGGGACTATCCCAGCCTACGAGCAGTACTTC.

DNA for the CDR3: TGTGCCAGCAGTTTATCGGGCAATAACTATGGCTACACCTTC. Amino acids: CASSLSGNNYGYTF. The genes are TRBV27 and TRBJ1-2; D call uncertain. Germline V CDR1 and CDR2: MNHEY, SMNVEV (reference sequence). This CDR3 is 14 amino acids long. V lost 0 bases, J lost 1 base, and 6 bases lay in between.

The CDR3 is CASSTAGHSYEQYF. The CDR3 DNA reads TGTGCCAGCAGTACCGCGGGGCATAGCTACGAGCAGTACTTC. The chain links TRBV6-5 to TRBJ2-7, with D perhaps matching TRBD2 (6 bases). The germline V gene has CDR1 MNHEY and CDR2 SVGAGI. V shed 5 bases and J shed 3 bases, with 14 bases lying between them. The CDR3 contains 14 residues.

V usage is TRBV30 and J usage is TRBJ1-1; D call uncertain. The length of the CDR3 is 14 residues. CDR1 and CDR2 (germline): GTSNPN, SVGIG (reference sequence). The ends were cut back, 0 bases at V and 0 bases at J, with 8 bases in the middle. CDR3 in amino acids: CAWSVLPMNTEAFF. The CDR3 DNA reads as TGTGCCTGGAGTGTTCTGCCTATGAACACTGAAGCTTTCTTT. The variable domain in full, completed from reference TRBV30 and TRBJ1-1, reads SQTIHQWPATLVQPVGSPLSLECTVEGTSNPNLYWYRQAAGRGLQLLFYSVGIGQISSEVPQNLSASRPQDRQFILSSKKLLLSDSGFYLCAWSVLPMNTEAFFGQGTRLTVV.

This clone was detected only once. The chain joins TRBV4-1 to TRBJ1-6, with a possible D match to TRBD1 (6 bases). This CDR3 has 16 residues. In germline, CDR1 is MGHRA, CDR2 YSYEKL. Between the trimmed V and J ends, which lost 2 bases and 6 bases, there was a span of 14 bases. The CDR3, as DNA: TGCGCCAGCAGCCAACTCACAGGGAGCGGTAATTCACCCCTCCACTTT. Protein product: CASSQLTGSGNSPLHF.

The gene calls are TRBV10-1 and TRBJ1-5; D not certain. CDR1 WNHNN and CDR2 SYGVQD come from the germline V gene (reference sequence). The length of the CDR3 is 15 residues. V lost 7 bases and J lost 0, with 13 bases in between. CDR3 nucleotide sequence: TGCGCCAGCACGACCCCGACAATTAGCAATCAGCCCCAGCATTTT. Translated, it gives CASTTPTISNQPQHF.

V is TRBV5-6 and J is TRBJ2-7; possibly TRBD2 for D (6 bases). Germline V gives CDR1 SGHDT, CDR2 YYEEEE. The CDR3 contains 12 residues. Trimming shortened V by 3 bases and J by 11 bases, and 15 bases separated the two germline ends. CDR3 sequence reads: CASSWNSGGEYF. The CDR3 bases are TGTGCCAGCAGCTGGAACTCTGGCGGGGAGTACTTC.